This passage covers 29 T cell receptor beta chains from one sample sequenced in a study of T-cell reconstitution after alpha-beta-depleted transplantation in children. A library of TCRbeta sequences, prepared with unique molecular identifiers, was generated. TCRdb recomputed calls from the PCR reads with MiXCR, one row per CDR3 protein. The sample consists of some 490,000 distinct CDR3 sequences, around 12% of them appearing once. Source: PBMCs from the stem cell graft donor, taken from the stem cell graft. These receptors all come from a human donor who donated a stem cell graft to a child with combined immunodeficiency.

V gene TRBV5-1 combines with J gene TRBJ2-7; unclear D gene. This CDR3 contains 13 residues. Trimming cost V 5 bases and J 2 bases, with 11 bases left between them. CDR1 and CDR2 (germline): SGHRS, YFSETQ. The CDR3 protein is CASRSTVTYEQYF. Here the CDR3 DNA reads TGCGCCAGCAGGAGTACAGTAACCTACGAGCAGTACTTC.

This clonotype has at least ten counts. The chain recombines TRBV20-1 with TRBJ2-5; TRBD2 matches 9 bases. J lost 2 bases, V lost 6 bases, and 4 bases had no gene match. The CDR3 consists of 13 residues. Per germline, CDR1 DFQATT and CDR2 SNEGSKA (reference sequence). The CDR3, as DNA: TGCAGTGCCGAGGCGGGAGGGCAAGAGACCCAGTACTTC. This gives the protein CSAEAGGQETQYF.

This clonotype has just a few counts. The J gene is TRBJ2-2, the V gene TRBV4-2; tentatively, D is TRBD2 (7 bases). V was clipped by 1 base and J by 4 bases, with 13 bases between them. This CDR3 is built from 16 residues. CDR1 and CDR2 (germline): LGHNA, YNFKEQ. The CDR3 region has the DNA TGTGCCAGCAGCCAAGTGGGGGGGCCGGTCACCGGGGAGCTGTTTTTT. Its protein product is CASSQVGGPVTGELFF.

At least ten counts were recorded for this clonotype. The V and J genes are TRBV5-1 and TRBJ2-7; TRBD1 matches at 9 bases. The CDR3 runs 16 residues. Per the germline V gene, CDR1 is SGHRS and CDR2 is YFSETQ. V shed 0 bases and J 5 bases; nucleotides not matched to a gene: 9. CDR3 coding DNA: TGCGCCAGCAGCTTGGCCATCGGGACAGGGTCCAACGAGCAGTACTTC. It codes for CASSLAIGTGSNEQYF.

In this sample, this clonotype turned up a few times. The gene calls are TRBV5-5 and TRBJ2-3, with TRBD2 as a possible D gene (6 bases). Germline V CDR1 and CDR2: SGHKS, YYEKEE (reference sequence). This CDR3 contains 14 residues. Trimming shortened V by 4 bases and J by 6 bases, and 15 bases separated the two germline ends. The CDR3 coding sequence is TGTGCCAGCAGCCCCCCCGGGGGTGACGATACGCAGTATTTT. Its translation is CASSPPGGDDTQYF.

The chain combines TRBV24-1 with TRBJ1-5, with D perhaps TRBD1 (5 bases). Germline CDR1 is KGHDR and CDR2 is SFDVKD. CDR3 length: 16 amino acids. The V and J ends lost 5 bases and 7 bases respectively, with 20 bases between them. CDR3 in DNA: TGTGCCACCAGTGTCTCCAAAGAGAGCGGGGGGCAGCCCCAGCATTTT. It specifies CATSVSKESGGQPQHF.

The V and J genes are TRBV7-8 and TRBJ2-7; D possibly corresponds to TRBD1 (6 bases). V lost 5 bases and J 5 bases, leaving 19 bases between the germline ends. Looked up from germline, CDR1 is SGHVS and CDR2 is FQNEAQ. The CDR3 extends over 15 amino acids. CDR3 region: CASSPTYPQGHEQYF. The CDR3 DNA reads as TGTGCCAGCAGCCCGACCTATCCACAGGGCCACGAGCAGTACTTC.

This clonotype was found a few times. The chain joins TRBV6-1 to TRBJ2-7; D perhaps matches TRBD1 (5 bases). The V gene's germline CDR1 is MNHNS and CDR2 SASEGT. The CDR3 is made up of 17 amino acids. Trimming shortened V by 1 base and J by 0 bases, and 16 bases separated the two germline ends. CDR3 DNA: TGTGCCAGCAGTGAAGTAACAGGCCACCCGAGCTCCTACGAGCAGTACTTC. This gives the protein CASSEVTGHPSSYEQYF.

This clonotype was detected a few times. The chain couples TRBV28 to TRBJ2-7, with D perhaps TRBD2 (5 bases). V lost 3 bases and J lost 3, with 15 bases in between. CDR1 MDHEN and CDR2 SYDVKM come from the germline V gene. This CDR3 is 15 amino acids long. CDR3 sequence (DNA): TGTGCCAGCAGTTTTAATCTAGGGAGTAACTACGAGCAGTACTTC. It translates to CASSFNLGSNYEQYF.

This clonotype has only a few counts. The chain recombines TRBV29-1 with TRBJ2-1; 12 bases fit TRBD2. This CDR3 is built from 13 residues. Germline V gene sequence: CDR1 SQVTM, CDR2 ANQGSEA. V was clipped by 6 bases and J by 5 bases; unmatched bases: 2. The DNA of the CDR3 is TGCAGCGTAAGGACTAGCGGGGACAATGAGCAGTTCTTC. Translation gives CSVRTSGDNEQFF.

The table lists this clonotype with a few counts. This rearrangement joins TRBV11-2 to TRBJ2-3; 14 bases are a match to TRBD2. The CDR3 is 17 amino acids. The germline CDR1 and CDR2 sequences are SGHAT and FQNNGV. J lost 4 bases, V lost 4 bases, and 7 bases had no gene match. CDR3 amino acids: CASSYGLAGGISDTQYF. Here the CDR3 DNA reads TGTGCCAGCAGCTACGGACTAGCGGGGGGTATATCAGATACGCAGTATTTT.

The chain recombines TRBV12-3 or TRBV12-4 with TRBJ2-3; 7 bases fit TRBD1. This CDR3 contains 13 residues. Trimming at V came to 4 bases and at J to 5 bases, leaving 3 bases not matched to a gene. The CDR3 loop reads CASSSTGVDTQYF. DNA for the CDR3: TGTGCCAGCAGTTCAACAGGGGTAGATACGCAGTATTTT.

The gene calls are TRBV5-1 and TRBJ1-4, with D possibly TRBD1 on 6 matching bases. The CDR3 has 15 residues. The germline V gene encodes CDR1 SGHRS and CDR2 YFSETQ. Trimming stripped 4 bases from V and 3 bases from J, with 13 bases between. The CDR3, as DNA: TGCGCCAGCAGCCCTAAAGAGGGGGCTAATGAAAAACTGTTTTTT. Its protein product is CASSPKEGANEKLFF.

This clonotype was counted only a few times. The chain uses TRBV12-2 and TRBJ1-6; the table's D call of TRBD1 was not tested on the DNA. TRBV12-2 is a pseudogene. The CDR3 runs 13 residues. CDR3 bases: TGTGCAAGTCGCCCCCGGAAGAACCCACCCCTCCACTTT. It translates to CASRPRKNPPLHF.

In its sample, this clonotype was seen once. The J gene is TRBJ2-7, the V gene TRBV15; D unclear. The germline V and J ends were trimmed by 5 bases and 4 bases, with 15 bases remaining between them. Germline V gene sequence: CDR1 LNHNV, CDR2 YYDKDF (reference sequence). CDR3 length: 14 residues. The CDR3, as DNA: TGTGCCACCAGCCCCTCGATAGGGCCTTACGAGCAGTACTTC. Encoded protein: CATSPSIGPYEQYF.

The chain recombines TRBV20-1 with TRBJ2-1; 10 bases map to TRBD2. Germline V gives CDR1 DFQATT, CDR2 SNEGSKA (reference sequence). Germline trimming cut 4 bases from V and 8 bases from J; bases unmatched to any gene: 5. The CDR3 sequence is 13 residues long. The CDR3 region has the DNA TGCAGTGCTACCAAGACTAGCGGGCATGAGCAGTTCTTC. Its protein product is CSATKTSGHEQFF.

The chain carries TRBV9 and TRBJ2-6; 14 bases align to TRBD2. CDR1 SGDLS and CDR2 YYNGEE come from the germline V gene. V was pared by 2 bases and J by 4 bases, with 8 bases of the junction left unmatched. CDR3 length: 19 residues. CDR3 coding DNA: TGTGCCAGCAGCGTCCGACTAGCGGGAGGGGTTGCCGGGGCCAACGTCCTGACTTTC. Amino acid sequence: CASSVRLAGGVAGANVLTF.

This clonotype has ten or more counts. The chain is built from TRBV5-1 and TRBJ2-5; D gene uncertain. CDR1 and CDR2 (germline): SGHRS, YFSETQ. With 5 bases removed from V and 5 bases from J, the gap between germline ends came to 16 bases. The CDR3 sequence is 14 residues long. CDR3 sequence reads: CASRGGSNGETQYF. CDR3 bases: TGCGCCAGCAGGGGTGGGTCCAACGGGGAGACCCAGTACTTC.

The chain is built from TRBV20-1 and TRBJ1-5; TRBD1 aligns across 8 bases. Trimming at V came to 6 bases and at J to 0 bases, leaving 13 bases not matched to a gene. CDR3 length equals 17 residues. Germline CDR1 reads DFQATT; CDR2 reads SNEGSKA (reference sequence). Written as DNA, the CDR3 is TGCAGTGCAACAGGGACAGGAGGGCAGAATAGCAATCAGCCCCAGCATTTT. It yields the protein CSATGTGGQNSNQPQHF.

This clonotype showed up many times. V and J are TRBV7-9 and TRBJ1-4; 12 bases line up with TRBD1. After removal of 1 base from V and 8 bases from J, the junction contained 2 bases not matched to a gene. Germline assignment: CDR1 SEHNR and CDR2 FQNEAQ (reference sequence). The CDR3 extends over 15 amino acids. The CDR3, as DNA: TGTGCCAGCAGCTTAGGGGACAGGGGGCTCGAAAAACTGTTTTTT. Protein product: CASSLGDRGLEKLFF.

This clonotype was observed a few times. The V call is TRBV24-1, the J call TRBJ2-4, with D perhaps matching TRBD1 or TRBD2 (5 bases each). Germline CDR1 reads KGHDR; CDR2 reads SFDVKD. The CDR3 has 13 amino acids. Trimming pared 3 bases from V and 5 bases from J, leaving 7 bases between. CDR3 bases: TGTGCCACCAGTGATATGGGGGAAAACATTCAGTACTTC. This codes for CATSDMGENIQYF.

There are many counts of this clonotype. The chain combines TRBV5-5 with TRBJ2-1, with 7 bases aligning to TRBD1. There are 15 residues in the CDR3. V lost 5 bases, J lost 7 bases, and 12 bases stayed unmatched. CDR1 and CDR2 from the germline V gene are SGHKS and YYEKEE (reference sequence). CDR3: CASSVGDSWSNEQFF. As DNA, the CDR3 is TGTGCCAGCAGTGTGGGGGACAGCTGGTCGAATGAGCAGTTCTTC.

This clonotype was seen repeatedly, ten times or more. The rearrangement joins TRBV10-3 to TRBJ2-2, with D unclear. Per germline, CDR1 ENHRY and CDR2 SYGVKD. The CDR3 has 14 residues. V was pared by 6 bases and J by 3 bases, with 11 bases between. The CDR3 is CAIRPLADTGELFF. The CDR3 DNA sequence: TGTGCCATCAGACCTTTGGCCGACACCGGGGAGCTGTTTTTT.

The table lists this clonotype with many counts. The CDR3 DNA is TGTGCCAGCAGCTTAGACCGTAACACCGGGGAGCTGTTTTTT. Its protein is CASSLDRNTGELFF. The V and J genes are TRBV11-2 and TRBJ2-2; D gene unclear. Trimming removed 0 bases from V and 2 bases from J, with 4 bases in between. The CDR3 spans 14 residues. Germline CDR1 is SGHAT and CDR2 is FQNNGV.

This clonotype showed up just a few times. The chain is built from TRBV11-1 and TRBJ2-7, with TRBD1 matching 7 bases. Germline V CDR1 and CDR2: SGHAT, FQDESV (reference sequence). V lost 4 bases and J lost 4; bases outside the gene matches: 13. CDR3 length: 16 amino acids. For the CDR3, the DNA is TGTGCCAGCAGCTCCAAGGAGACAGGGAGCGTGTACGAGCAGTACTTC. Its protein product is CASSSKETGSVYEQYF.

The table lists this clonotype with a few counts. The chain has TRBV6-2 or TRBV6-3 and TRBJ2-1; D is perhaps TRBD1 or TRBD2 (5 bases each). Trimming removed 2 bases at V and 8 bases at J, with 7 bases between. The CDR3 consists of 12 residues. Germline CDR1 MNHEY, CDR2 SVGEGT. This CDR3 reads CASSYRDDEQFF. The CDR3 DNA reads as TGTGCCAGCAGTTACCGGGACGATGAGCAGTTCTTC.

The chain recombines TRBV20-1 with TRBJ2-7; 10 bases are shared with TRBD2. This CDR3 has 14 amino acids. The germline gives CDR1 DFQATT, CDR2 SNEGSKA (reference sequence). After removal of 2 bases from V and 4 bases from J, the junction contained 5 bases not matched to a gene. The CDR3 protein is CSARFSGGLYEQYF. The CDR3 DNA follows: TGCAGTGCTAGATTTAGCGGGGGGCTGTACGAGCAGTACTTC.

The CDR3 here is CASSNLYQSSYNEQFF. CDR3 DNA: TGCGCCAGCAGTAACCTCTACCAGAGCTCCTACAATGAGCAGTTCTTC. This chain joins TRBV5-1 and TRBJ2-1, with no clear D. This CDR3 region has 16 residues. Germline V gives CDR1 SGHRS, CDR2 YFSETQ. V dropped 5 bases and J dropped 0 bases, with 15 bases sitting between them.

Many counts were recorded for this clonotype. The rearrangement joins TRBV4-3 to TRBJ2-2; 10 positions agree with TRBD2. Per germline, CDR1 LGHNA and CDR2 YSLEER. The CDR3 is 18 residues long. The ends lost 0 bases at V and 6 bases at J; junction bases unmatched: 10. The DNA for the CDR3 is TGCGCCAGCAGCCAAGATCCCAGCGGGGGGGCCCAAGCCGGGGAGCTGTTTTTT. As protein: CASSQDPSGGAQAGELFF.